These T cell receptor beta chains were read from a single sample in a study of cytotoxic CD8 clonotypes in ibrutinib-treated CLL. The assay was immunoSEQ multiplex PCR, and TCRdb's table has in-frame clones only and misses some. The top ten clones hold 20% to 25% of a sample with around 92,000 clones, roughly three quarters of them seen once. The sequences come from PBMCs, collected after 24 months of ibrutinib treatment. The receptors were gathered from a human donor with chronic lymphocytic leukemia. Each CDR3 is given with its conserved first and last residue. The D gene is left open where the match is weak. A row's size may be missing; if present it is once, few, many or a size class.

clone size	D gene	V gene	J gene	CDR3 protein	CDR3 DNA
-	TRBD1	TRBV19	TRBJ2-3	CASSISGQGAVTDTQYF	TGTGCCAGTAGTATTTCGGGACAGGGGGCTGTGACAGATACGCAGTATTTT
-	TRBD2	TRBV11-2	TRBJ2-5	CASSLLAGEVETQYF	TGTGCCAGCAGCTTACTAGCGGGAGAGGTGGAGACCCAGTACTTC
once	-	TRBV4-1	TRBJ2-2	CASSQEAGSGNTGELFF	TGCGCCAGCAGCCAAGAAGCCGGGAGTGGGAACACCGGGGAGCTGTTTTTT
-	-	TRBV7-8	TRBJ2-7	CASSLAPEGEQYF	TGTGCCAGCAGCTTAGCGCCCGAGGGGGAGCAGTACTTC
few	TRBD2	TRBV7-3	TRBJ2-7	CASSPGTSGSGYEQYF	TGTGCCAGCAGCCCCGGGACTAGCGGGAGTGGCTACGAGCAGTACTTC
-	TRBD2	TRBV18	TRBJ2-1	CASSPPGGLAGRNEQFF	TGTGCCAGCTCACCGCCCGGGGGACTAGCGGGACGGAATGAGCAGTTCTTC
many	-	TRBV28	TRBJ1-2	CASSFTWGGIYGYTF	TGTGCCAGCAGTTTTACTTGGGGAGGGATCTATGGCTACACCTTC
-	TRBD2	TRBV6-1	TRBJ2-7	CASSDPGTTTYEQYF	TGTGCCAGCAGTGACCCCGGGACTACAACCTACGAGCAGTACTTC
few	TRBD1	TRBV5-1	TRBJ1-4	CASSPGTGGGEKLFF	TGCGCCAGCAGCCCCGGGACAGGGGGCGGTGAAAAACTGTTTTTT
-	-	TRBV29-1	TRBJ1-1	CSVEVGYMNTEAFF	TGCAGCGTTGAGGTGGGTTACATGAACACTGAAGCTTTCTTT
-	-	TRBV20-1	TRBJ2-5	CSGERGETQYF	TGCAGTGGGGAAAGAGGAGAGACCCAGTACTTC
-	-	TRBV6-1	TRBJ2-2	CASRDFHSAGELFF	TGTGCCAGCAGGGACTTCCACTCCGCCGGGGAGCTGTTTTTT
-	TRBD1	TRBV28	TRBJ1-4	CASSFGTGPLNEKLFF	TGTGCCAGCAGTTTCGGGACAGGACCCCTTAATGAAAAACTGTTTTTT
once	-	TRBV4-3	TRBJ2-5	CASSQESATMETQYF	TGCGCCAGCAGCCAAGAATCCGCCACAATGGAGACCCAGTACTTC
-	-	TRBV6-1	TRBJ2-7	CASSVSYYEQYF	TGTGCCAGCAGTGTGAGTTACTACGAGCAGTACTTC
once	-	TRBV10-3	TRBJ2-1	CAIMRGESEQFF	TGTGCCATCATGCGGGGAGAGAGTGAGCAGTTCTTC
-	TRBD2	TRBV14	TRBJ2-2	CASSRLGGRGGLTGELFF	TGTGCCAGCAGCCGCCTGGGAGGGAGAGGAGGGCTCACCGGGGAGCTGTTTTTT
-	-	TRBV7-9	TRBJ1-2	CASSLNQGYGYTF	TGTGCCAGCAGCTTAAACCAGGGATATGGCTACACCTTC
-	-	TRBV11-1	TRBJ2-1	CASSLGNEQFF	TGTGCCAGCAGTCTCGGCAATGAGCAGTTCTTC
-	-	TRBV10-3	TRBJ2-5	CAISAAGQETQYF	TGTGCCATCAGTGCTGCGGGCCAAGAGACCCAGTACTTC
few	-	TRBV6-6	TRBJ2-3	CASSYPQTPHTQYF	TGTGCCAGCAGTTACCCCCAGACACCGCATACGCAGTATTTT
-	-	TRBV29-1	TRBJ1-1	CSVVGLGTEAFF	TGCAGCGTTGTGGGTCTCGGGACTGAAGCTTTCTTT
-	TRBD2	TRBV4-3	TRBJ2-7	CASSLERGKYEQYF	TGCGCCAGCAGCCTCGAGCGGGGAAAATACGAGCAGTACTTC
-	TRBD1	TRBV2	TRBJ2-6	CASSRQGTANVLTF	TGTGCCAGCAGCAGACAGGGTACAGCCAACGTCCTGACTTTC
-	-	TRBV25-1	TRBJ2-6	CASGERGSPGANVLTF	TGTGCCAGCGGGGAGAGGGGATCCCCTGGGGCCAACGTCCTGACTTTC
-	TRBD1	TRBV19	TRBJ2-7	CASSGDSREQYF	TGTGCCAGTAGCGGGGACAGTCGGGAGCAGTACTTC
-	-	TRBV29-1	TRBJ1-2	CSVEDRGGGRGYGYTF	TGCAGCGTTGAAGATCGGGGAGGGGGACGTGGCTATGGCTACACCTTC
-	-	TRBV30	TRBJ2-5	CAWDSQETQYF	TGTGCCTGGGACAGCCAAGAGACCCAGTACTTC
-	TRBD2	TRBV5-1	TRBJ2-7	CASSPGLAPSNEQYF	TGCGCCAGCAGCCCGGGACTAGCCCCGAGCAACGAGCAGTACTTC
-	-	TRBV19	TRBJ1-5	CATRRMGKGPNQPQHF	TGTGCCACCCGAAGGATGGGGAAGGGCCCAAATCAGCCCCAGCATTTT
-	TRBD1	TRBV5-1	TRBJ1-2	CASSLEAGGDYGYTF	TGCGCCAGCAGCTTGGAAGCAGGGGGAGACTATGGCTACACCTTC
-	-	TRBV7-2	TRBJ1-1	CASSPATGYTEAFF	TGTGCCAGCAGCCCAGCTACGGGTTACACTGAAGCTTTCTTT
-	-	TRBV19	TRBJ1-3	CASSPGPQFSGNTIYF	TGTGCCAGTAGTCCGGGACCGCAGTTCTCTGGAAACACCATATATTTT
-	TRBD2	TRBV5-1	TRBJ2-7	CASTRSGTSMHEQYF	TGCGCCAGCACCCGATCCGGGACTAGCATGCACGAGCAGTACTTC
-	TRBD2	TRBV10-2	TRBJ2-3	CASSSGRALLGDTQYF	TGCGCCAGCAGTAGCGGGAGGGCTCTTTTAGGAGATACGCAGTATTTT
-	TRBD2	TRBV9	TRBJ2-5	CASSVRGDGVETQYF	TGTGCCAGCAGCGTTCGGGGGGATGGTGTGGAGACCCAGTACTTC
-	TRBD1	TRBV19	TRBJ1-6	CASTTRQGAVYSPLHF	TGTGCCAGTACTACACGGCAGGGGGCCGTTTATTCACCCCTCCACTTT